This entry features one T cell receptor (beta chain) sequence. The sample belongs to a study of T cell responses to AZD1222 COVID-19 vaccine. Looking at the study overall: The study pooled second doses at about 4 or about 12 weeks.

The V gene's germline CDR1 is LGHDT and CDR2 YNNKEL (reference sequence). Trimming stripped 1 base from V and 6 bases from J, with 9 bases between. The CDR3 runs 14 residues. Clones were sequenced by immunoSEQ multiplex PCR, and TCRdb holds only the in-frame ones, with some missing. The top ten clones hold roughly 1.8% of a sample with 95,000 to 150,000 clones, roughly nine tenths of them seen once. The source of this sequence is an adult in good health. Here the sequenced sample was peripheral blood, taken on day 0 of AZD1222 vaccination. The chain is built from TRBV3-1 (or the pseudogene TRBV3-2) and TRBJ2-2, with D perhaps matching TRBD1 (6 bases). This CDR3 is CASSQGWGPGELFF. DNA for the CDR3: TGTGCCAGCAGCCAAGGTTGGGGGCCCGGGGAGCTGTTTTTT.